This TCR beta chain emerged from a study of blood T cell repertoires in COVID-19 (dated by TCRdb to about 2020). Turning to the overall study: The collaborator samples originated in the United States, Italy and Spain and spanned the acute and convalescent phases of COVID-19. The samples were drawn from the first 160 participants of the ongoing ImmuneRACE study and from 1,200 or so subjects provided by 6 global collaborators. Sample metadata almost always included a de-identified subject ID, COVID-19 status, age in years and sex. The dataset comprised deeply sampled blood TCRbeta repertoires from subjects exposed to, actively infected with, or recovered from COVID-19. A freely available public database, intended as a resource for researchers studying the immune response to SARS-CoV-2, is where the repertoires were released. HLA class I and class II types, where available, came from metadata supplied by the sample provider rather than from assay-based typing. The prospective study material was composed of cDNA or gDNA derived from T cells, B-cell-depleted T cells, or PBMCs.

The CDR3 sequence holds 17 residues, the cysteine and phenylalanine included. Of the read, only the CDR3 DNA is kept; its 51 bases are in frame from base 1. In the prospective study, participants were roughly 18 to 100 years old, resided in approximately 22 geographic areas of the United States, and were enrolled through a virtual design. To assign participants to cohorts, the prospective study relied on clinical history that participants themselves reported in a screening survey and a study questionnaire. Exposed participants had been in contact, within 2 weeks of entering the study, with a person who had a PCR-confirmed or clinician-diagnosed case of COVID-19. Each participant in the prospective study had whole blood, serum and a nasopharyngeal or oropharyngeal swab collected by mobile phlebotomists. Over an approximately 2-month period, participants in the prospective study had the option of providing additional blood draws and questionnaires. Blood samples from the prospective study were shipped frozen or at room temperature prior to DNA extraction.

TCRbeta CDR3 regions were amplified from genomic DNA by means of the immunoSEQ Assay, a bias-controlled multiplex PCR. On the study's bioinformatics: The number of nucleated cells in each sample was estimated from the amplification of reference gene primers within the assay. To quantify the absolute abundance of each unique TCRbeta CDR3 rearrangement, sequence reads were collapsed and filtered. For each sample, productive Simpson clonality was calculated as the square root of Simpson's diversity index across productive rearrangements. The source is immuneACCESS, and TCRdb retained only in-frame sequences with V and J called. Part of the clones is not carried over; for the studies checked, unresolved V genes explain less than half of this, and the remainder is unexplained. Clone size and the V and J calls come from that table; the DNA yielded D and trimming. For this sample there are 250,000 to 400,000 clones; 85% appear just once. Approximately 1.9% of the sample rests with the top ten.

This clone was seen a handful of times. Its antigen is not yet known. The input lacks base qualities; no much larger clone sits a single base away. What the research found in general, with its limitations: Clinical and demographic metadata were provided uncurated, with the amount varying by source and participant.

The sequencing input was PBMCs or T cells enriched from blood (not recorded which). This receptor chain uses TRBV21-1 and TRBJ1-5. TRBV21-1 is annotated as a pseudogene. The origin of this receptor is a woman in her 30s who had been exposed to COVID-19. This receptor has the CDR3 CASSKASRQKSNQPQHF. In nucleotides, the sequence is TGTGCCAGCAGCAAAGCATCTAGGCAGAAATCCAATCAGCCCCAGCATTTT.